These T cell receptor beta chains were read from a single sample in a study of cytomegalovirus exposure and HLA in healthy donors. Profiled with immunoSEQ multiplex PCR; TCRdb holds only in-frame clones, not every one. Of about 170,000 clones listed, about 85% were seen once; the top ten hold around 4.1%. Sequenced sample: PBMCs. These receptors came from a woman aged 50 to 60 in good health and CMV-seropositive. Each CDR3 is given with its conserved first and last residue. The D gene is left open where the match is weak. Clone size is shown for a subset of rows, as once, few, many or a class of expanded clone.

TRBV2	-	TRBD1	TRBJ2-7	CASSAGTGFYEQYF	TGTGCCAGCAGCGCCGGGACAGGGTTCTACGAGCAGTACTTC
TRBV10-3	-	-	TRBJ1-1	CAISPDSLGTEAFF	TGTGCCATCAGTCCGGACAGTCTTGGCACTGAAGCTTTCTTT
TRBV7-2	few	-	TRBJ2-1	CASSFSGVGNEQFF	TGTGCCAGCAGCTTCTCGGGGGTGGGGAATGAGCAGTTCTTC
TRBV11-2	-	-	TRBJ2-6	CASTPGDGGANVLTF	TGTGCCAGCACACCAGGGGATGGTGGGGCCAACGTCCTGACTTTC
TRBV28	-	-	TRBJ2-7	CATLGGYEQYF	TGTGCCACCCTGGGAGGATACGAGCAGTACTTC
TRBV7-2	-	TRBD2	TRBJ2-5	CASQLAGEETQYF	TGTGCCAGCCAGCTAGCGGGAGAAGAGACCCAGTACTTC
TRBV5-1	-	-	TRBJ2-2	CASSLGQGDTGELFF	TGCGCCAGCAGCTTAGGGCAGGGTGACACCGGGGAGCTGTTTTTT
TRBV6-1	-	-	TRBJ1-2	CASSEAGGGYTF	TGTGCCAGCAGTGAAGCGGGGGGTGGCTACACCTTC
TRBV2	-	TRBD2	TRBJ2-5	CASSTGTSLRETQYF	TGTGCCAGCAGTACCGGGACTAGTCTCAGGGAGACCCAGTACTTC
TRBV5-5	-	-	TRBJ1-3	CASSPKLEGLSGNTIYF	TGTGCCAGCAGCCCAAAGTTAGAGGGACTCTCTGGAAACACCATATATTTT
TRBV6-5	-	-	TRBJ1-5	CASSSSAGRQPQHF	TGTGCCAGCAGTTCCTCCGCCGGGAGGCAGCCCCAGCATTTT
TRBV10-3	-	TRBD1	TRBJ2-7	CAISAQRTGNKFYEQYF	TGTGCCATCAGTGCCCAAAGGACAGGGAACAAATTCTACGAGCAGTACTTC
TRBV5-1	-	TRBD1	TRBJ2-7	CASKQGDVYEQYF	TGCGCCAGCAAACAGGGGGACGTTTACGAGCAGTACTTC
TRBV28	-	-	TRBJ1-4	CASSLRGEGNEKLFF	TGTGCCAGCAGTTTAAGGGGGGAGGGTAATGAAAAACTGTTTTTT
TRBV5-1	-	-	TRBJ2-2	CASSLVANTGELFF	TGCGCCAGCAGCTTGGTAGCAAACACCGGGGAGCTGTTTTTT
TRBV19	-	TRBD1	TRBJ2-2	CAQGQGDTGELFF	TGTGCCCAGGGACAGGGGGACACCGGGGAGCTGTTTTTT
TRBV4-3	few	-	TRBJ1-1	CASSLQGNTEAFF	TGCGCCAGCAGCCTACAGGGGAACACTGAAGCTTTCTTT
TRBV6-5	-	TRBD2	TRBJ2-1	CASSYWSSGSHNEQFF	TGTGCCAGCAGTTACTGGTCTAGCGGTTCGCACAATGAGCAGTTCTTC
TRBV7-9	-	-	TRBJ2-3	CASSTRLDETDTQYF	TGTGCCAGCAGCACCCGACTAGACGAGACGGATACGCAGTATTTT
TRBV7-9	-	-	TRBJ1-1	CASSLVAGLNTEAFF	TGTGCCAGCAGCTTAGTAGCAGGGCTGAACACTGAAGCTTTCTTT
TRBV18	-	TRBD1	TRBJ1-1	CASSEQGAEAFF	TGTGCCAGCTCGGAACAGGGGGCTGAAGCTTTCTTT
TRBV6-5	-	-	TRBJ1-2	CASSRTVDYGYTF	TGTGCCAGCAGTCGGACAGTCGACTATGGCTACACCTTC
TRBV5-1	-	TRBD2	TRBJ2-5	CASSNSGGAEETQYF	TGCGCCAGCAGCAATAGCGGGGGGGCGGAAGAGACCCAGTACTTC
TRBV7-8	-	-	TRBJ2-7	CASSQLDRPQYF	TGTGCCAGCAGCCAGTTAGACAGGCCGCAGTACTTC
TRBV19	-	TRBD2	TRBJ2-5	CASSVSLLAGAETQYF	TGTGCCAGTAGTGTATCCCTACTAGCGGGAGCGGAGACCCAGTACTTC
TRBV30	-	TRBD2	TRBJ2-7	CAWSSGGATYEQYF	TGTGCCTGGAGCAGCGGGGGGGCAACCTACGAGCAGTACTTC
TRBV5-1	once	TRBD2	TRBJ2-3	CASSFHTDPLAGGRTDTQYF	TGCGCCAGCAGCTTTCACACTGACCCACTAGCGGGGGGACGCACAGATACGCAGTATTTT
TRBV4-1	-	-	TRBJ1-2	CASSQDLVGNRVGHTF	TGCGCCAGCAGCCAAGATTTAGTGGGAAACAGGGTGGGGCACACCTTC
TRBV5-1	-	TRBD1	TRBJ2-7	CASSLKGWDRGIYEQYF	TGCGCCAGCAGCTTGAAAGGATGGGACAGGGGAATCTACGAGCAGTACTTC
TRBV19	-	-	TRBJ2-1	CASSPSSGIHNEQFF	TGTGCCAGTAGTCCCTCCAGCGGTATACACAATGAGCAGTTCTTC
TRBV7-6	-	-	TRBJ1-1	CASSFRENTEAFF	TGTGCCAGCAGCTTTAGAGAGAACACTGAAGCTTTCTTT
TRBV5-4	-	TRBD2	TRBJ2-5	CASSPDSSGRETQYF	TGTGCCAGCAGTCCCGACTCTAGCGGGAGAGAGACCCAGTACTTC
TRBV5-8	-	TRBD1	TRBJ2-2	CASSSSPGQGGGELFF	TGTGCCAGCAGCTCGTCGCCGGGACAGGGAGGCGGGGAGCTGTTTTTT
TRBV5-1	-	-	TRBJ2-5	CASSLDSGEQYF	TGCGCCAGCAGCTTGGACTCGGGGGAGCAGTACTTC
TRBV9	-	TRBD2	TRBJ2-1	CASSVLASGALREQFF	TGTGCCAGCAGCGTACTAGCTAGCGGGGCTTTACGGGAGCAGTTCTTC
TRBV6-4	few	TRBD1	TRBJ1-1	CASRETGGLNTEAFF	TGTGCCAGCAGGGAGACAGGGGGCCTGAACACTGAAGCTTTCTTT
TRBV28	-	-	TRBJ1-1	CATPSKAFF	TGTGCGACTCCGAGCAAAGCTTTCTTT
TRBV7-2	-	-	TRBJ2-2	CASSRQANTGELFF	TGTGCCAGCAGCCGACAAGCGAACACCGGGGAGCTGTTTTTT
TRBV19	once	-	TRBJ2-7	CASSIDQGFEQYF	TGTGCCAGTAGTATAGATCAGGGCTTCGAGCAGTACTTC
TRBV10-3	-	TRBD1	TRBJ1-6	CAIGQAPLSSYNSPLHF	TGTGCCATTGGACAGGCCCCTCTAAGCTCCTATAATTCACCCCTCCACTTT
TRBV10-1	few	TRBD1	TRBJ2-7	CASSERQGEYF	TGCGCCAGCAGTGAAAGACAGGGAGAGTACTTC
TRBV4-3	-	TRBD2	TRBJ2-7	CASSQTPLAGDNYEQYF	TGCGCCAGCAGCCAGACCCCTCTAGCGGGAGACAATTACGAGCAGTACTTC
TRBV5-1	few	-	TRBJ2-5	CASSLQETQYF	TGCGCCAGCAGCCTCCAAGAGACCCAGTACTTC
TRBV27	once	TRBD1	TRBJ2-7	CASSPLGQGYTKQYF	TGTGCCAGCAGTCCACTCGGACAGGGGTATACGAAGCAGTACTTC
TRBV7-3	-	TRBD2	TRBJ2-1	CASSQTSGVGNEQFF	TGTGCCAGCAGTCAGACTAGCGGGGTGGGGAATGAGCAGTTCTTC
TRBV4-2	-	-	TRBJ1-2	CASSQESESYGYTF	TGTGCCAGCAGCCAAGAATCGGAGTCATATGGCTACACCTTC
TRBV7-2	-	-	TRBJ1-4	CASSLGRTNEKLFF	TGTGCCAGCAGCCTAGGGAGGACTAATGAAAAACTGTTTTTT
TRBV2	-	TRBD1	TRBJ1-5	CASRTGEQPQHF	TGTGCCAGCCGGACAGGAGAACAGCCCCAGCATTTT
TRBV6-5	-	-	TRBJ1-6	CASSYSTDSPLHF	TGTGCCAGCAGTTACTCTACGGATTCACCCCTCCACTTT
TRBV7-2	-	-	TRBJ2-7	CASTRLSTPYEQYF	TGTGCCAGCACCCGTCTTAGCACGCCCTACGAGCAGTACTTC
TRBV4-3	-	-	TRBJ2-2	CASSQGHGLGELFF	TGCGCCAGCAGCCAAGGCCATGGACTCGGGGAGCTGTTTTTT
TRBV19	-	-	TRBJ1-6	CASSPRDSSSPLHF	TGTGCCAGTAGCCCCAGGGACTCTTCTTCACCCCTCCACTTT
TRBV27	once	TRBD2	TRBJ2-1	CASSPPTSANVGEQFF	TGTGCCAGCAGCCCACCGACTAGCGCGAATGTGGGTGAGCAGTTCTTC
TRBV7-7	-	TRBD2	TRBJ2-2	CASSRLAGNTGELFF	TGTGCTAGCAGCCGACTAGCGGGGAACACCGGGGAGCTGTTTTTT
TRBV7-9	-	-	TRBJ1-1	CASSSLRGGNTEAFF	TGTGCCAGCAGCTCCCTTCGGGGTGGGAACACTGAAGCTTTCTTT
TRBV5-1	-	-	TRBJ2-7	CASSLGVISYEQYF	TGCGCCAGCAGCTTAGGGGTGATTTCCTACGAGCAGTACTTC
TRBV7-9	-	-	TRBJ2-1	CASSWDNNEQFF	TGTGCCAGCAGCTGGGACAACAATGAGCAGTTCTTC
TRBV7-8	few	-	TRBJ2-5	CASSLVPGKETQYF	TGTGCCAGCAGCTTAGTTCCGGGGAAAGAGACCCAGTACTTC
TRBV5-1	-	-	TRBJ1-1	CASSLIIRETNTEAFF	TGCGCCAGCAGCTTGATTATCCGGGAAACGAACACTGAAGCTTTCTTT
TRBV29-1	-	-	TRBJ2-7	CSVQATVYEQYF	TGCAGCGTCCAAGCGACAGTCTACGAGCAGTACTTC